This TCR beta chain comes out of a study of shared clonotypes between healthy human individuals. Naive CD8 isolation took CD45RO-negative cells positively selected for CCR7 and excluded terminally differentiated effector memory CD45RA+ cells. The germline gives CDR1 SNHLY, CDR2 FYNNEI. The CDR3 is 13 amino acids. V lost 8 bases and J 2 bases, leaving 13 bases between the germline ends. Deep was the level at which the assay was run. Using immunoSEQ multiplex PCR, the repertoire was profiled, and TCRdb retains in-frame clones only, with some absent. The table shows some 2 million clones, with about 95% occurring only once. Turning to this clone: As yet, its antigen is unknown.

Study-level points and caveats: Collection of samples was limited to blood; tissue repertoires likely differ. For sorted subsets, rarefaction showed incomplete sequencing despite large depth.

Sequenced: naive CD8+ T cells sorted from blood. This sequence joins TRBV2 and TRBJ2-7; possibly TRBD1 for D (6 bases). This TCR came from a man aged 18 to 29 in good health. In DNA, the CDR3 is TGTGCCAGCCTTGGGGGCCCCCCCTACGAGCAGTACTTC. Its translation is CASLGGPPYEQYF.